This T cell receptor beta chain appears in the sequencing data of a study of post-analysis software for immune sequencing data. Prepared libraries of TCR beta cDNA carried unique molecular identifiers. Around 500,000 cDNA molecules were obtained per 1 to 10 million input T cells. TCRdb re-derived calls from the PCR reads in MiXCR, one entry per CDR3 protein. This repertoire shows a few hundred thousand distinct CDR3 sequences, around 37% found once; its top ten account for roughly 13%. Study findings and constraints: Patients showed TRBV5-6, TRBV5-1 and TRBV20-1 among a handful of TRBV segments more frequent than in controls.

Trimming took 5 bases from V and 13 from J; bases not matched to a gene: 12. CDR3 length: 14 residues. Germline values: CDR1 SEHNR, CDR2 FQNEAQ (reference sequence). This clonotype has a handful of counts. Its antigen is not known. Sequenced input: blood. V usage is TRBV7-9 and J usage is TRBJ2-4, with TRBD1 matching over 9 bases. This receptor was taken from a girl aged 5 to 17 with multiple sclerosis. The CDR3, as DNA: TGTGCCAGCAGCCCCGGACAGGGGATGGTTGAGCAGTACTTC. Translated: CASSPGQGMVEQYF.